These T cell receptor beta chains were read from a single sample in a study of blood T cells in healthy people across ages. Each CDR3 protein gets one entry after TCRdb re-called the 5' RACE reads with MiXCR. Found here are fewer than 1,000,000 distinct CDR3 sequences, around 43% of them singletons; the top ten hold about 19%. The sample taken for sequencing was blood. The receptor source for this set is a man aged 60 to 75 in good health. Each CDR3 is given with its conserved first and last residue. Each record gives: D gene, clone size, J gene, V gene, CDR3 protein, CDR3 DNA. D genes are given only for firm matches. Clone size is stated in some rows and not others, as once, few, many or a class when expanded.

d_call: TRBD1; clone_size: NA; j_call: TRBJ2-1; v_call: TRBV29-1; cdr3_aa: CSVETFTGGLPNEQFF; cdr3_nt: TGCAGCGTTGAAACCTTTACAGGGGGCCTGCCCAATGAGCAGTTCTTC
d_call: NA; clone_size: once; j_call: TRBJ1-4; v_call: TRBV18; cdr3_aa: CSSSPTRQRANEKLFF; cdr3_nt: TGTTCCAGCTCACCGACCAGACAAAGGGCTAATGAAAAACTGTTTTTT
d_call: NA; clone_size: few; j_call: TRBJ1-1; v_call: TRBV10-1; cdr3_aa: CASSEDKLGTEAFF; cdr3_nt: TGCGCCAGCAGTGAGGACAAGCTCGGCACTGAAGCTTTCTTT
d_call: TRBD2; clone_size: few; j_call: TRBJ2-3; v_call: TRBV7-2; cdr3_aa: CASSLVWGGVNTDTQYF; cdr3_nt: TGTGCCAGCAGCTTAGTGTGGGGGGGGGTTAACACAGATACGCAGTATTTT
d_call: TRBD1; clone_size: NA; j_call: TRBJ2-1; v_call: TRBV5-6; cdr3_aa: CASSRRGQGYNEQFF; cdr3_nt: TGTGCCAGCAGCCGTCGAGGACAGGGATACAATGAGCAGTTCTTC
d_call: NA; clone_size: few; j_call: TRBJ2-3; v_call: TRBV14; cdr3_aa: CASSPYGGRTDTQYF; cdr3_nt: TGTGCCAGCAGCCCCTACGGGGGGCGCACAGATACGCAGTATTTT
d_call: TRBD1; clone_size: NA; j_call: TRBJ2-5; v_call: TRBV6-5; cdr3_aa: CASSSPGGAETQYF; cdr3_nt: TGTGCCAGCAGTTCGCCAGGGGGAGCAGAGACCCAGTACTTC
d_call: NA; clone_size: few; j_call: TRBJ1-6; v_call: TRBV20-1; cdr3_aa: CSARAGTNSPLHF; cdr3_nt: TGCAGTGCTAGGGCAGGGACTAATTCACCCCTCCACTTT
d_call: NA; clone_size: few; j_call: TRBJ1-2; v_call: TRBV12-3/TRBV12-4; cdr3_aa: CASSLGGGTGYTF; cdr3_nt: TGTGCCAGCAGTTTAGGGGGGGGTACTGGCTACACCTTC
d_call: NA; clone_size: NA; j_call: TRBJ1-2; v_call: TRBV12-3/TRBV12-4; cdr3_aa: CASSGRRDIDGYTF; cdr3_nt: TGTGCCAGCAGCGGCCGCCGGGACATAGATGGCTACACCTTC
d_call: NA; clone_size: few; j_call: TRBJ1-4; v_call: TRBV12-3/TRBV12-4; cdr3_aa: CASRGMDEKLFF; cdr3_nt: TGTGCCAGCAGAGGGATGGATGAAAAACTGTTTTTT
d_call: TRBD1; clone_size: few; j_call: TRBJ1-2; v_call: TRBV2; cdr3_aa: CASSALGTVGYTF; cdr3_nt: TGTGCCAGCAGTGCCCTGGGGACAGTCGGCTACACCTTC
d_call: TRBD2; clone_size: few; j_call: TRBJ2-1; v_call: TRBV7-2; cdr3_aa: CASSVRGGGLYNEQFF; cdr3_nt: TGTGCCAGCAGCGTGAGGGGCGGGGGGCTGTACAATGAGCAGTTCTTC
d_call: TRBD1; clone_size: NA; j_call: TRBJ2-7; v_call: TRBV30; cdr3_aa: CAWSLDRVAPLNHEQYF; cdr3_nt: TGTGCCTGGAGTCTAGACAGGGTGGCCCCTCTAAACCACGAGCAGTACTTC
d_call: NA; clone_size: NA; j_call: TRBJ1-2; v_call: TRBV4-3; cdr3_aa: CASSQDRGGDYYGYTF; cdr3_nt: TGCGCCAGCAGCCAAGATCGGGGGGGGGATTACTATGGCTACACCTTC
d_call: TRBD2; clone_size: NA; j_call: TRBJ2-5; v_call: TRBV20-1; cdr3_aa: CSARGGLAGGLAAKSIQYF; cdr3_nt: TGCAGTGCTAGAGGGGGCCTAGCGGGTGGATTGGCGGCCAAAAGCATCCAGTACTTC
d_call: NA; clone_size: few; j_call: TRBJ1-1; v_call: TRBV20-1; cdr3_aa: CSARAPTGIEAFF; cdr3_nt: TGCAGTGCTAGAGCCCCCACAGGGATCGAAGCTTTCTTT
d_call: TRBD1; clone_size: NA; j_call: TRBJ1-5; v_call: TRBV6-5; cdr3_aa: CASRGQGRNQPQHF; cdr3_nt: TGTGCCAGCAGGGGACAGGGGCGAAATCAGCCCCAGCATTTT
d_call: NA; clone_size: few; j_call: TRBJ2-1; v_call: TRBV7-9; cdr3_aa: CASTGNRVVNEQFF; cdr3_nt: TGTGCCAGCACGGGGAACAGGGTGGTCAATGAGCAGTTCTTC
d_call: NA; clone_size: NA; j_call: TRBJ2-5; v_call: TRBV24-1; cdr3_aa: CTTSDRPRGQETQYF; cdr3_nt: TGTACCACCAGTGACCGACCCCGGGGCCAAGAGACCCAGTACTTC
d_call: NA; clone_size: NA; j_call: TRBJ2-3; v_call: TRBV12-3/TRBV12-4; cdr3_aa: CASSRWGADTQYF; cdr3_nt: TGTGCCAGCAGCAGATGGGGGGCGGATACGCAGTATTTT
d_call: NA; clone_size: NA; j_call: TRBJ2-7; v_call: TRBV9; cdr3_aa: CASSVGPTDEQYF; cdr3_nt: TGTGCCAGCAGCGTCGGCCCGACCGATGAGCAGTACTTC
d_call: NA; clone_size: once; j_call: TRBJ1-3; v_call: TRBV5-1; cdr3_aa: CASSWDGSSGNTIYF; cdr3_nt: TGCGCCAGCAGCTGGGACGGGTCCTCTGGAAACACCATATATTTT
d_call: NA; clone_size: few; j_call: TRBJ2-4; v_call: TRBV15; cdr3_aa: CATSRRRATVNIQYF; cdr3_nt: TGTGCCACCAGCAGACGCCGGGCCACGGTCAACATTCAGTACTTC
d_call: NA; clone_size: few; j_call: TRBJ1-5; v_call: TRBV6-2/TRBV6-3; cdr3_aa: CASRGTSNQPQHF; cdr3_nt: TGTGCCAGCCGGGGCACTAGTAATCAGCCCCAGCATTTT
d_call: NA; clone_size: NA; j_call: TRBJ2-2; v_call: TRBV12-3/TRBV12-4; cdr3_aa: CASSFAGATGELFF; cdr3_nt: TGTGCCAGCAGTTTTGCAGGGGCCACCGGGGAGCTGTTTTTT
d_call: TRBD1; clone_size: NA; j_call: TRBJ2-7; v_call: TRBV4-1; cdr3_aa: CASSQAPGTGGEQYF; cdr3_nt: TGCGCCAGCAGCCAAGCACCCGGGACAGGGGGCGAGCAGTACTTC
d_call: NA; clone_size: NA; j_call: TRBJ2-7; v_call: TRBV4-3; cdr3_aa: CASSQDLSTGNEQYF; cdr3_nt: TGCGCCAGCAGCCAAGATTTGAGCACAGGAAATGAGCAGTACTTC
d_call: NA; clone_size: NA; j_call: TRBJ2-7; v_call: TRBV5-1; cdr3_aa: CASSRDTPHSYEQYF; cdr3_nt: TGCGCCAGCAGCCGGGACACCCCGCATTCCTACGAGCAGTACTTC
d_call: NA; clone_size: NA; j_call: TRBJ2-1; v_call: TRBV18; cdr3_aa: CASSPQQGGSYNEQFF; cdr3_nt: TGTGCCAGCTCACCACAGCAGGGGGGCTCCTACAATGAGCAGTTCTTC